The 32 T cell receptor beta chains reported below all come from one sample, sequenced in a study of T cell repertoires in cytomegalovirus infection. Each CDR3 protein gets one entry after TCRdb re-called the reads with MiXCR. The sample yields 200,000 or so distinct CDR3 sequences, roughly 28% seen once. The material sequenced was PBMCs. The receptors shown here come from a human donor in good health (CMV status not recorded). Some clones in this sample may be carry-over from other donors' samples.

Remarks on this clonotype: An end of the junction differs from the germline gene, which may be a read error. The chain combines TRBV4-2 with TRBJ2-2; the D gene is possibly TRBD2 (7 bases). The length of the CDR3 is 16 residues. Germline V gives CDR1 LGHNA, CDR2 YNFKEQ. The CDR3 reads CASSQDTGGGTGDLFF. In nucleotides, the CDR3 is TGTGCCAGCAGCCAAGATACGGGGGGCGGTACCGGGGATCTGTTTTTT.

This clonotype was seen a few times. The chain has TRBV12-3 or TRBV12-4 and TRBJ2-2; tentatively, D is TRBD1 (6 bases). CDR3 length: 14 amino acids. The V end was cut by 5 bases, the J end by 5 bases, with 12 bases between. This chain's CDR3 is CASSLQGSTGELFF. CDR3 DNA sequence: TGTGCCAGCAGTCTCCAGGGGTCAACCGGGGAGCTGTTTTTT.

V and J are TRBV12-3 or TRBV12-4 and TRBJ1-2, with D possibly TRBD1 on 5 matching bases. V was cut by 8 bases and J by 7 bases, with 11 bases left in between. The CDR3 is 11 residues long. The CDR3 protein is CASFGGSGYTF. The CDR3 coding sequence is TGTGCCAGCTTTGGGGGTAGTGGCTACACCTTC.

The rearrangement links TRBV30 to TRBJ2-7; the D gene is possibly TRBD1 (5 bases). The CDR3 length is 15 residues. V was trimmed by 5 bases and J by 6 bases, leaving 23 bases between them. CDR1 is GTSNPN, CDR2 SVGIG, per germline (reference sequence). The CDR3 loop reads CAWGPIEDIRSEQYF. In DNA, the CDR3 is TGTGCCTGGGGTCCCATAGAGGACATTAGGAGCGAGCAGTACTTC.

Only a few counts were recorded for this clonotype. The chain joins TRBV12-3 or TRBV12-4 to TRBJ2-3; the D is unclear. This CDR3 contains 11 residues. The V and J ends lost 6 bases and 2 bases respectively, with 3 bases between them. The CDR3: CASRTTDTQYF. The CDR3, as DNA: TGTGCCAGCAGAACCACAGATACGCAGTATTTT.

This clonotype was picked up many times. The V and J genes are TRBV7-8 and TRBJ1-2; no definite D call. Germline CDR1 reads SGHVS; CDR2 reads FQNEAQ. Trimming shortened V by 2 bases and J by 7 bases, and 14 bases separated the two germline ends. This CDR3 has 14 residues. CDR3 sequence: CASSLTSSHSGYTF. In nucleotides, the CDR3 is TGTGCCAGCAGCTTAACTTCTTCACATTCTGGCTACACCTTC.

The sample holds a few counts of this clonotype. This sequence joins TRBV5-1 and TRBJ2-1; 8 bases match TRBD1. The CDR3 length is 15 residues. Germline CDR1 is SGHRS and CDR2 is YFSETQ. Trimming at V came to 0 bases and at J to 2 bases, leaving 1 base not matched to a gene. CDR3 nucleotide sequence: TGCGCCAGCAGCTTGGCGGACAGGGCCTACAATGAGCAGTTCTTC. Residues: CASSLADRAYNEQFF.

V gene TRBV9 combines with J gene TRBJ1-5; TRBD1 agrees at 7 bases. Losses at the gene ends were 5 bases for V and 6 bases for J; bases not matched to a gene: 5. The length of the CDR3 is 13 residues. CDR1 is SGDLS and CDR2 is YYNGEE in the germline V gene. This CDR3 is CASSTGVSQPQHF. The CDR3 nucleotides are TGTGCCAGCAGTACAGGGGTAAGTCAGCCCCAGCATTTT.

The rearrangement joins TRBV6-6 to TRBJ2-1; D might be TRBD2 (6 bases). The ends were cut back, 7 bases at V and 4 bases at J, with 11 bases in the middle. The CDR3 runs 13 residues. Germline V CDR1 and CDR2: MNHNY, SVGAGI (reference sequence). CDR3 DNA: TGTGCCAGCAAGGAGGGCCGATACAATGAGCAGTTCTTC. This sequence encodes CASKEGRYNEQFF.

This rearrangement joins TRBV6-7 to TRBJ2-7; 9 bases are shared with TRBD1. TRBV6-7 has ORF status, its function being uncertain. The CDR3 spans 15 residues. V lost 2 bases to trimming and J lost 5 bases; unmatched junction nucleotides: 7. CDR3 sequence: CASSYHIGTGNEQYF. As DNA, the CDR3 is TGTGCCAGCAGTTACCACATCGGGACAGGGAACGAGCAGTACTTC.

This clonotype has more than one count but fewer than ten. The chain carries TRBV5-1 and TRBJ1-1; the D gene is possibly TRBD1 (6 bases). V was pared by 2 bases and J by 7 bases, with 9 bases between. This CDR3 is built from 12 residues. Germline CDR1 and CDR2: SGHRS and YFSETQ. The CDR3 loop reads CASSLGGFEAFF. DNA of the CDR3: TGCGCCAGCAGCTTAGGGGGTTTTGAAGCTTTCTTT. The full variable domain, its missing parts supplied by reference TRBV5-1 and TRBJ1-1, is KAGVTQTPRYLIKTRGQQVTLSCSPISGHRSVSWYQQTPGQGLQFLFEYFSETQRNKGNFPGRFSGRQFSNSRSEMNVSTLELGDSALYLCASSLGGFEAFFGQGTRLTVV.

This chain joins TRBV12-3 or TRBV12-4 and TRBJ2-7; D gene unclear. Trimming cost V 3 bases and J 0 bases, with 6 bases left between them. This CDR3 region has 13 residues. The CDR3 loop is CASSFESSYEQYF. The CDR3 bases are TGTGCCAGCAGTTTTGAGAGCTCCTACGAGCAGTACTTC.

The V call is TRBV25-1, the J call TRBJ2-7; perhaps TRBD2 as D (5 bases). CDR3 size: 14 residues. Trimming stripped 4 bases from V and 3 bases from J, with 13 bases between. CDR1 and CDR2 from the germline V gene are MGHDK and SYGVNS. The CDR3 bases are TGTGCCAGCAGTGCACTAAATGAGGGCTACGAGCAGTACTTC. This encodes CASSALNEGYEQYF.

The rearrangement links TRBV20-1 to TRBJ2-7; possible D gene TRBD2, 7 bases. Trimming stripped 3 bases from V and 1 base from J, with 16 bases between. This CDR3 is 15 amino acids long. From germline, CDR1 is DFQATT and CDR2 SNEGSKA (reference sequence). The CDR3 DNA is TGCAGTGCTAGTTTCGGGCGGGGGCCTTCCTACGAGCAGTACTTC. Amino acid sequence: CSASFGRGPSYEQYF.

V gene TRBV20-1 combines with J gene TRBJ1-5, with 11 nucleotides matching TRBD1. V shed 4 bases and J 2 bases; nucleotides not matched to a gene: 1. The CDR3 covers 14 residues. The germline gives CDR1 DFQATT, CDR2 SNEGSKA (reference sequence). CDR3: CSAKGQGGNQPQHF. As DNA, the CDR3 is TGCAGTGCTAAGGGACAGGGGGGCAATCAGCCCCAGCATTTT.

This clonotype was found many times. The V gene is TRBV7-2, the J gene TRBJ2-7; 7 positions agree with TRBD1. This CDR3 comprises 13 residues. The V gene end was trimmed by 5 bases and the J gene end by 6 bases; junction bases not matched to a gene: 7. Per the germline V gene, CDR1 is SGHTA and CDR2 is FQGNSA. In DNA form, the CDR3 reads TGTGCCAGCAGCAGCACAGGGGCGGGCGAGCAGTACTTC. This translates into CASSSTGAGEQYF.

A word on this clonotype: A read error may account for a junction end that differs from germline. V gene TRBV6-2 or TRBV6-3 combines with J gene TRBJ2-2, with D unresolved. The germline V gene has CDR1 MNHEY and CDR2 SVGEGT. The CDR3 runs to 15 residues. The DNA for the CDR3 is TGTGTCAGCAGTTACTCGACACAGAACACCGGGGAGCTGTTTTTT. Encoded protein: CVSSYSTQNTGELFF.

The table lists this clonotype with a count of one. The chain recombines TRBV7-2 with TRBJ2-1; 8 nucleotides align to TRBD2. Germline assignment: CDR1 SGHTA and CDR2 FQGNSA. J gave up 6 bases and V 8 bases, and 18 bases lay outside the gene matches. The CDR3 sequence is 17 residues long. The CDR3 protein is CASRLTGTGGGFNEQFF. The CDR3 bases are TGTGCCAGCCGTTTAACCGGGACTGGCGGGGGGTTCAATGAGCAGTTCTTC.

The J gene is TRBJ1-1, the V gene TRBV29-1, with D perhaps matching TRBD1 (5 bases). The germline gives CDR1 SQVTM, CDR2 ANQGSEA. V was cut by 2 bases and J by 5 bases, with 18 bases left in between. The CDR3 runs 15 residues. The CDR3 DNA follows: TGCAGCGTTGAATGGCCTTTGGGGCCGAGGACTGAAGCTTTCTTT. This translates into CSVEWPLGPRTEAFF.

This clonotype was found once. CDR3 loop: CASSSYRAGANTGELFF. The CDR3 DNA reads as TGTGCCAGCAGTTCCTACCGGGCGGGGGCGAACACCGGGGAGCTGTTTTTT. The chain recombines TRBV6-6 with TRBJ2-2; 7 positions match TRBD2. Germline CDR1 is MNHNY and CDR2 is SVGAGI (reference sequence). V gave up 4 bases and J gave up 0 bases; unmatched junction bases: 8. CDR3 length equals 17 residues.

This clonotype was counted between two and nine times. This chain joins TRBV4-2 and TRBJ1-2; TRBD1 aligns across 10 bases. The CDR3 extends over 16 amino acids. CDR1 LGHNA and CDR2 YNFKEQ come from the germline V gene. V lost 0 bases, J lost 6 bases, and 7 bases stayed unmatched. For the CDR3, the DNA is TGTGCCAGCAGCCAAGATACGTCGGGGACAGGGGATGGCTACACCTTC. Translating gives CASSQDTSGTGDGYTF.

The gene calls are TRBV20-1 and TRBJ1-2; 8 bases are shared with TRBD1. With 6 bases clipped from V and 10 bases from J, the junction kept 13 bases outside the gene matches. The length of the CDR3 is 13 residues. CDR1 and CDR2 from the germline V gene are DFQATT and SNEGSKA (reference sequence). Written as DNA, the CDR3 is TGCAGTGCCAATACCGGGACAGGAGGCCACTACACCTTC. It specifies CSANTGTGGHYTF.

This rearrangement joins TRBV20-1 to TRBJ1-1, with 9 bases matching TRBD1. Germline loops: CDR1 DFQATT, CDR2 SNEGSKA (reference sequence). After removal of 1 base from V and 5 bases from J, the junction contained 8 bases not matched to a gene. The CDR3 has 15 residues. CDR3 nucleotides: TGCAGTGCTAGAGGCCGACAGGGGGTTGGGACTGAAGCTTTCTTT. This sequence encodes CSARGRQGVGTEAFF.

This clonotype was seen more than once but under ten times. This chain connects TRBV20-1 to TRBJ2-1; the match to TRBD1 covers 9 bases. Germline-derived CDR1 and CDR2 are DFQATT and SNEGSKA (reference sequence). J gave up 7 bases and V 2 bases, and 12 bases lay outside the gene matches. There are 16 residues in the CDR3. The CDR3 sequence is CSARNPGTGFRNEQFF. CDR3 DNA: TGCAGTGCTAGAAACCCCGGGACAGGGTTTCGGAATGAGCAGTTCTTC.

The V call is TRBV12-5, the J call TRBJ2-5; 8 bases match TRBD2. V was pared by 4 bases and J by 3 bases, with 10 bases of the junction left unmatched. The CDR3 consists of 16 residues. Germline V CDR1 and CDR2: LGHNT, FRNRAP. CDR3 residues: CASGWQAGDYKETQYF. The CDR3 nucleotides are TGTGCTAGTGGTTGGCAAGCGGGGGATTATAAAGAGACCCAGTACTTC.

V and J are TRBV10-3 and TRBJ1-5; D may be TRBD1 (5 bases). Trimming left V 0 bases short and J 2 bases short, with 11 bases between. Looked up from germline, CDR1 is ENHRY and CDR2 is SYGVKD. The CDR3 runs to 16 residues. The CDR3, as DNA: TGTGCCATCAGTGAGTCCGGGGGGGGGGGCAATCAGCCCCAGCATTTT. Amino acids: CAISESGGGGNQPQHF.

This clonotype was recorded a few times. The V call is TRBV14, the J call TRBJ1-4; maybe TRBD1 (5 bases). The CDR3 sequence is 15 residues long. Germline V CDR1 and CDR2: SGHDN, FVKESK. V lost 5 bases and J 5 bases, leaving 15 bases between the germline ends. The CDR3 sequence: CASSSLGALNEKLFF. CDR3 DNA: TGTGCCAGCAGCTCTTTAGGGGCTCTCAATGAAAAACTGTTTTTT.

Ten or more counts support this clonotype. The rearrangement uses TRBV7-8 and TRBJ1-6, with 11 positions matching TRBD1. Germline V gene data show CDR1 as SGHVS and CDR2 as FQNEAQ. J was trimmed by 9 bases and V by 5 bases; bases with no gene match: 6. This CDR3 is built from 15 residues. The CDR3 nucleotides are TGTGCCAGCAGCCTTTCCGGGACAGGGGGTTCACCCCTCCACTTT. It is translated as CASSLSGTGGSPLHF.

The J gene is TRBJ1-3, the V gene TRBV18; D unresolved. Trimming shortened V by 0 bases and J by 2 bases, and 5 bases separated the two germline ends. This CDR3 region has 14 residues. CDR1 KGHSH and CDR2 LQKENI come from the germline V gene. The chain's CDR3 is CASSPPQPGNTIYF. Written as DNA, the CDR3 is TGTGCCAGCTCACCACCCCAGCCTGGAAACACCATATATTTT.

A few counts support this clonotype. This chain connects TRBV10-3 to TRBJ2-1; 7 nucleotides align to TRBD1. V trimming: 2 bases; J trimming: 7 bases; junction bases outside the gene matches: 2. The CDR3 extends over 13 amino acids. Germline V gene sequence: CDR1 ENHRY, CDR2 SYGVKD. CDR3 coding DNA: TGTGCCATCAGTGAGGAGACAGGGAATGAGCAGTTCTTC. This codes for CAISEETGNEQFF.

A note on this clonotype: This is likely a read error, given that the CDR3 carries no conserved phenylalanine or tryptophan at its end. The DNA is omitted, as the CDR3 cannot be located on it reliably, and the CDR3 follows TCRdb's listing. The CDR3: CATSWTRGVS. The chain employs TRBV15 and TRBJ1-2; TRBD1 was called by the table and not checked on the DNA. Termini included, the CDR3 measures 10 amino acids. Germline V gene lookup returns CDR1 LNHNV and CDR2 YYDKDF (reference sequence).

This clonotype was recorded a few times. The chain recombines TRBV4-3 with TRBJ2-4, with D perhaps matching TRBD1 (6 bases). Per germline, CDR1 LGHNA and CDR2 YSLEER. Trimming removed 0 bases from V and 9 bases from J, with 15 bases in between. The CDR3 contains 15 residues. CDR3 protein: CASSQDRAGAGIQYF. CDR3 nucleotides: TGCGCCAGCAGCCAAGATAGGGCAGGGGCTGGCATTCAGTACTTC.